A selection of T cell receptor beta chains follows, all from one sample in a study of cytomegalovirus exposure and HLA in healthy donors. Generated by immunoSEQ multiplex PCR, the TCRdb table keeps only in-frame clones and is missing some. The sample holds some 170,000 clones, around 77% seen once. Sequencing was carried out using PBMCs. Receptor source: a woman aged 25 to 39 in good health and CMV-seronegative. Both conserved end residues are part of each CDR3. Fields, in order: V gene, J gene, D gene, clone size, CDR3 DNA, CDR3 protein. A D gene is named only where the DNA matches it firmly. Clone size is stated in some rows and not others, as once, few, many or a class when expanded.

TRBV25-1	TRBJ2-7	.	.	TGTGCCAGCAGGGGGGGAAGGGTCTCCTGGAGAGAGCAGTACTTC	CASRGGRVSWREQYF
TRBV9	TRBJ2-2	.	few	TGTGCCAGCAGCGTAGGTGCAGTTGACACCGGGGAGCTGTTTTTT	CASSVGAVDTGELFF
TRBV15	TRBJ1-2	TRBD1	.	TGTGCCACCAGCAGGGACCTTGGCGACAGGGATGGCTACACCTTC	CATSRDLGDRDGYTF
TRBV28	TRBJ1-2	.	.	TGTGCCATTGAAGACATCCAGGACTATGGCTACACCTTC	CAIEDIQDYGYTF
TRBV7-9	TRBJ2-7	TRBD1	.	TGTGCCAGCAGCTTAGGGGGGACAGTAACAACCTACGAGCAGTACTTC	CASSLGGTVTTYEQYF
TRBV29-1	TRBJ2-6	TRBD1	.	TGCAGCGTGGAGACAGGGCCCGGGGCCAACGTCCTGACTTTC	CSVETGPGANVLTF
TRBV13	TRBJ2-7	.	.	TGTGCCAGCAGCCCCGGGACCTACGAGCAGTACTTC	CASSPGTYEQYF
TRBV2	TRBJ1-1	.	.	TGTGCCAGCACGGAAGGACTCTTGAACACTGAAGCTTTCTTT	CASTEGLLNTEAFF
TRBV19	TRBJ1-2	.	.	TGTGCCAGTAGGGAGACAGTCTATGGCTACACCTTC	CASRETVYGYTF
TRBV5-1	TRBJ2-1	.	.	TGCGCCAGCAGCTTGGAAAGGGCGGGTGAGCAGTTCTTC	CASSLERAGEQFF
TRBV29-1	TRBJ1-1	.	once	TGCAGCGTTGGAGGTCTTCCGAACACTGAAGCTTTCTTT	CSVGGLPNTEAFF
TRBV4-1	TRBJ2-7	TRBD1	.	TGCGCCAGCAGCCACGGGGACGGAGGGACAGGGTCCACCGAGCAGTACTTC	CASSHGDGGTGSTEQYF
TRBV5-5	TRBJ2-7	.	once	TGTGCCAGCAGCTTGGAAAACAGATTTTACGAGCAGTACTTC	CASSLENRFYEQYF
TRBV20-1	TRBJ2-7	.	.	TGCAGTGCTTACAGCTCCTACGAGCAGTACTTC	CSAYSSYEQYF
TRBV13	TRBJ2-7	TRBD2	.	TGTGCCAGCAGCCCGGGACTAGCGCTCTCCTACGAGCAGTACTTC	CASSPGLALSYEQYF
TRBV10-3	TRBJ1-1	.	.	TGTGCCATCACGGCTGAGGGACAGAACACTGAAGCTTTCTTT	CAITAEGQNTEAFF